This T cell receptor beta chain appears in the sequencing data of a study of radiotherapy plus CTLA-4 blockade in lung cancer. Method: immunoSEQ multiplex PCR; TCRdb's copy keeps in-frame clones and lacks some. Altogether some 78,000 clones are present, 75% to 90% being singletons, with the ten largest covering about 2%. Trimming pared 4 bases from V and 0 bases from J, leaving 12 bases between. Germline lookup yields CDR1 MDHEN and CDR2 SYDVKM. The CDR3 is made up of 15 amino acids. The V and J genes are TRBV28 and TRBJ1-1; no reliable D call. Sequenced here: peripheral blood, sampled from a patient treated with radiotherapy plus ipilimumab. This sequence originates from a human donor with non-small cell lung cancer who had a partial response to radiotherapy plus ipilimumab. CDR3 sequence: CASSSGAAMNTEAFF. As DNA, the CDR3 is TGTGCCAGCAGTTCGGGAGCAGCCATGAACACTGAAGCTTTCTTT.